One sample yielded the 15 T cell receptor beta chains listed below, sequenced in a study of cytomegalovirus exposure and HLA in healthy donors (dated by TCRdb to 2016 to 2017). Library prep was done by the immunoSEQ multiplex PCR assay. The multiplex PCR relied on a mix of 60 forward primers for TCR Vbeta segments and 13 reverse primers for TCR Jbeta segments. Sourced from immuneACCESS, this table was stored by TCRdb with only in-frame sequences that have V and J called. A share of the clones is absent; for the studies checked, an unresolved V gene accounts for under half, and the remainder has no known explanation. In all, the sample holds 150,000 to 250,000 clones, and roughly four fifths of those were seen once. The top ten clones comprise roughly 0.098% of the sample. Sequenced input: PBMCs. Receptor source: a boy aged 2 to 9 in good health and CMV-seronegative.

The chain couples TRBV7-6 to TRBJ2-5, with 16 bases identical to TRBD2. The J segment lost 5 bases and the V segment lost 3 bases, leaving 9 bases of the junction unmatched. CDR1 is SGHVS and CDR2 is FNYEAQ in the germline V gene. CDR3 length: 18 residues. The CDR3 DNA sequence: TGTGCCAGCAGCTTCCTGGGGACTAGCGGGGGGGCCTATGAGACCCAGTACTTC. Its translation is CASSFLGTSGGAYETQYF.

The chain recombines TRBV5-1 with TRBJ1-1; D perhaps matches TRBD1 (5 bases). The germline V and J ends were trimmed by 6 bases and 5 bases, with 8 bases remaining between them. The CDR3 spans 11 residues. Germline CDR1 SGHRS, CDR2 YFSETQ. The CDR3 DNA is TGCGCCAGCATCGGGGGGACTGAAGCTTTCTTT. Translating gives CASIGGTEAFF.

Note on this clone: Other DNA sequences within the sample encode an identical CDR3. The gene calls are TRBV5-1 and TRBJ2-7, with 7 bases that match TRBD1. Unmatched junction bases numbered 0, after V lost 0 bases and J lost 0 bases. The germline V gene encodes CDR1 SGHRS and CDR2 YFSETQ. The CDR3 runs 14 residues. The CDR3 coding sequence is TGCGCCAGCAGCTTGGCAGGGGGCTCCTACGAGCAGTACTTC. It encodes CASSLAGGSYEQYF.

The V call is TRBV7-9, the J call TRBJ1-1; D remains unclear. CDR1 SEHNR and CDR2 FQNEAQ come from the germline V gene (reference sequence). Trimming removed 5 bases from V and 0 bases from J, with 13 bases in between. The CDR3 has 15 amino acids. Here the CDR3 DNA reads TGTGCCAGCAGCCTTAGCCCCTATTTGAACACTGAAGCTTTCTTT. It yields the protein CASSLSPYLNTEAFF.

CDR3 in DNA: TGTGCCAGCACAAACAGGGGTGGACAGCCCCAGCATTTT. Its protein is CASTNRGGQPQHF. The V call is TRBV2, the J call TRBJ1-5; 7 nucleotides match TRBD1. V lost 7 bases to trimming and J lost 7 bases; unmatched junction nucleotides: 7. The CDR3 sequence is 13 residues long. Germline CDR1 is SNHLY and CDR2 is FYNNEI. Based on the CDR3 plus reference TRBV2 and TRBJ1-5, the full variable domain is EPEVTQTPSHQVTQMGQEVILRCVPISNHLYFYWYRQILGQKVEFLVSFYNNEISEKSEIFDDQFSVERPDGSNFTLKIRSTKLEDSAMYFCASTNRGGQPQHFGDGTRLSIL.

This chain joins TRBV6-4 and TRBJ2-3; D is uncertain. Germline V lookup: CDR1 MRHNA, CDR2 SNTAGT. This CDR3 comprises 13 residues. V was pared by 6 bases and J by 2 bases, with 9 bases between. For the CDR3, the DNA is TGTGCCAGCAGCCGCGAGTACACAGATACGCAGTATTTT. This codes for CASSREYTDTQYF.

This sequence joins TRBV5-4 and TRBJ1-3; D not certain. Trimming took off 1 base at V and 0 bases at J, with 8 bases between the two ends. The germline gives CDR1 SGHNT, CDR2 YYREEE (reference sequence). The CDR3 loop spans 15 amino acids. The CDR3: CASSLPEGSGNTIYF. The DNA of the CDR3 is TGTGCCAGCAGCTTGCCTGAGGGCTCTGGAAACACCATATATTTT.

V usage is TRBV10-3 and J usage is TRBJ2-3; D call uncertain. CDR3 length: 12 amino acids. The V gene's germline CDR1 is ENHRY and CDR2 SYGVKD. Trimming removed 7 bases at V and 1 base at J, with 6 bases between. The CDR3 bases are TGTGCCATCATGCAGGGCACAGATACGCAGTATTTT. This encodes CAIMQGTDTQYF.

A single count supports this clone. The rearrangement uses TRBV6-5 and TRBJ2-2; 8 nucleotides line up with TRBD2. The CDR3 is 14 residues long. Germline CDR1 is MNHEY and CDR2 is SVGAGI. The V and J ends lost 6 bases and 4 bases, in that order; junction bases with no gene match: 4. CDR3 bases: TGTGCCAGCAGCCTCCGGGGGGGCACCGGGGAGCTGTTTTTT. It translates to CASSLRGGTGELFF.

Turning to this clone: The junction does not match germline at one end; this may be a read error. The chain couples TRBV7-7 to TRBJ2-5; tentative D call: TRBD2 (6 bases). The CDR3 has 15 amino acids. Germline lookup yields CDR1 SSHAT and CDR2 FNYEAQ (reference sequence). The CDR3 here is CASSLQPGLQETQYF. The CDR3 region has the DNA TGTGCTAGCAGCTTGCAACCGGGACTCCAAGAGACCCAGTACTTC.

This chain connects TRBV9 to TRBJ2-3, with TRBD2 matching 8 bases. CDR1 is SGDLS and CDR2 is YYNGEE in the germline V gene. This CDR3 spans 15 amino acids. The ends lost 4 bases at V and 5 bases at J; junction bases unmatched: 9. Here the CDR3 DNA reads TGTGCCAGCAGCCCCGGGGGGGCGGGGGGAGATACGCAGTATTTT. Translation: CASSPGGAGGDTQYF. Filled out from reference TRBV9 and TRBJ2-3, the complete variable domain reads DSGVTQTPKHLITATGQRVTLRCSPRSGDLSVYWYQQSLDQGLQFLIQYYNGEERAKGNILERFSAQQFPDLHSELNLSSLELGDSALYFCASSPGGAGGDTQYFGPGTRLTVL.

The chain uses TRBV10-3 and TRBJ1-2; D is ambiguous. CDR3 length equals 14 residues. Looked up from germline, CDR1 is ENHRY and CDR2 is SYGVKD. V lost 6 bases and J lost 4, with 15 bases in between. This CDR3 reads CAISGSGLSYGYTF. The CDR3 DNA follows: TGTGCCATCAGCGGATCCGGGTTAAGCTATGGCTACACCTTC.

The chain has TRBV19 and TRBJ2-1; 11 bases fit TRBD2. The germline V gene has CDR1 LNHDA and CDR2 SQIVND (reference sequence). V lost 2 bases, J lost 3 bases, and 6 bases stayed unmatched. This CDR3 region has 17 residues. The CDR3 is CASSITLAGGLYNEQFF. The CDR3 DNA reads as TGTGCCAGTAGTATAACGCTAGCGGGGGGCCTCTACAATGAGCAGTTCTTC.

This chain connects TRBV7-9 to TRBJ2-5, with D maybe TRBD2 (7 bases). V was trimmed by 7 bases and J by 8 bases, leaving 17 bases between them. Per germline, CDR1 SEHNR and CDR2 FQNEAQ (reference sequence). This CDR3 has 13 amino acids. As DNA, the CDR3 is TGTGCCAGCACCCCGGGGGGCCCCCCCACCCAGTACTTC. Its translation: CASTPGGPPTQYF.

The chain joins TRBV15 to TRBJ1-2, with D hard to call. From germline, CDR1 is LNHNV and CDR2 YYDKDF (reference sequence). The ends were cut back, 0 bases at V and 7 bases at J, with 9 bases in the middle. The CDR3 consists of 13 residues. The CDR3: CATSRDLLAGYTF. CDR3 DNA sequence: TGTGCCACCAGCAGAGATCTCTTGGCTGGCTACACCTTC.